This is a list of T cell receptor beta chains from one sample in a study of T cell responses to AZD1222 COVID-19 vaccine. Sequencing was performed with immunoSEQ multiplex PCR; in TCRdb, only in-frame clones are kept and a portion is missing. The data hold some 140,000 clones, with 88% observed a single time. The sample was peripheral blood, taken 28 days after the second AZD1222 dose. The receptors come from an adult who received the AZD1222 COVID-19 vaccine. Both conserved end residues are part of each CDR3.

J gene,V gene,CDR3 protein
TRBJ1-5,TRBV18,CASSPPRQSNQPQHF
TRBJ1-5,TRBV28,CASSFWNQPQHF
TRBJ1-3,TRBV6-5,CASRKQGSGNTIYF
TRBJ2-5,TRBV30,CAWNRPPRTIGYQETQYF
TRBJ2-2,TRBV7-2,CASSPRRTANTGELFF
TRBJ1-5,TRBV6-5,CASRVAEYSNQPQHF
TRBJ1-1,TRBV4-1,CASSPDSYRGSTEAFF
TRBJ1-3,TRBV13,CASSFQDSGNTIYF
TRBJ1-1,TRBV10-3,CAISSSLEAFF
TRBJ1-2,TRBV7-2,CASSLGQDTGRHGYTF
TRBJ1-1,TRBV19,CASSIAASHNTEAFF
TRBJ2-1,TRBV12-3/TRBV12-4,CASSLFSSGEQFF
TRBJ1-6,TRBV6-5,CASRPPGNSPLHF
TRBJ2-1,TRBV5-1,CASSLVITAGQGKNEQFF
TRBJ2-1,TRBV10-3,CAISGQGSAEQFF
TRBJ2-3,TRBV6-4,CASSDRGGASTDTQYF
TRBJ2-1,TRBV21-1,CASSKALWTTSSRRRLNEQFF
TRBJ1-6,TRBV9,CASSGRPTGTGGDSPLHF
TRBJ1-1,TRBV11-3,CASSSLTVNTEAFF
TRBJ1-2,TRBV15,CATSRDGGNYGYTF